Described below is a single TCR beta chain sequence and its context. Its antigen is currently not known. No base-level quality is on record; no much larger clone is a single base apart. The record originates from a study of T-cell memory formation after mild COVID-19 (dated by TCRdb to the early 2020s). With regard to the full study: TCR sequence clusters from the two donors were found to be largely donor specific. The cohort comprised two young, previously healthy adult volunteers, one female and one male. In a couple of donors, T-cell clones that expanded and contracted after mild COVID-19 were tracked by sequencing TCRalpha and TCRbeta repertoires over time. What the research found in general, with its limitations: Contracting CD4+ clones were found mainly in CM and EM memory subsets, while CD8+ clones were enriched in EMRA. Only a couple of mild cases were covered by the study, and larger cohorts that include severe cases with pre-infection samples were considered necessary. Clones contracting from day 15 to 85 had balanced CD4/CD8 phenotypes, while a second wave expanding from day 15 to 37 was biased towards CD4+. The detection of some responding clones in pre-infection memory suggests that pre-existing cross-reactive memory T cells joined the SARS-CoV-2 response. SARS-CoV-2 specificity was not confirmed for the second-wave clones peaking on day 37.

Reads for this sample came from an Illumina NovaSeq 6000. TCRalpha and TCRbeta cDNA libraries were constructed by 5'RACE with constant-segment primers, with sample barcodes and unique molecular identifiers being introduced. RNA was extracted from every sample with Trizol reagent. Amplification of the libraries took two PCR steps, and the second step added a second sample barcode plus Illumina TruSeq adapters. The libraries were sequenced on an Illumina NovaSeq using 2 x 150 bp paired-end reads. Under the source paper's analysis protocol: With migec v1.2.7, reads were demultiplexed and then collapsed into UMI-guided consensus sequences. Using mixcr v2.1.11, the UMI consensuses were aligned to TRA and TRB V and J templates and assembled into clonotypes. Expanded or contracted clonotypes were those called significant by both edgeR and NoisET, with noise models trained on biological replicates. For edgeR calls, a false discovery rate-adjusted p below 0.01 and a log2 fold-change threshold of 1 were applied. As an exploratory analysis of dynamics, PCA with hierarchical clustering was applied to max-normalized trajectories of the 1000 most abundant clonotypes. Separately sequenced CD4+ and CD8+ repertoires were used to assign a CD4 or CD8 phenotype to each responding clone. TCRdb reworked the public reads: Q25 trimming with fastp, MiXCR clone assembly, productive beta chains retained. Records with the same CDR3 protein are collapsed into one entry carrying the most frequent genes and DNA. TCRdb, rather than the study authors, made the V and J calls. This sample has around 300,000 distinct CDR3 sequences in its table, and roughly 18% of those were observed once. The ten largest clones represent about 21% of the sample.

PBMCs were isolated by Ficoll-Paque density gradient centrifugation. CDR1 and CDR2 (LNHDA, SQIVND) derive from the germline V gene (reference sequence). The V end gives up 4 bases and the J end 1 base, leaving 2 bases in the junction not matched to a gene. The CDR3, from cysteine to phenylalanine, totals 15 residues. This entry keeps only the CDR3 DNA: 45 bases, framed from base 1. The V gene is TRBV19 and the J gene is TRBJ2-2; 8 middle bases align to TRBD1. The TCR comes from a man aged 18 to 29 who had mild COVID-19 (a few samples of this study predate the infection). The sample titles of this study are shuffled in the database, so cell type and time point are left out; the donor was told from shared clones. Source material: PBMCs or a T cell subset sorted from them (not recorded which). The CDR3 region: CASSTGQGNTGELFF. DNA sequence: TGTGCCAGTAGTACAGGACAGGGGAACACCGGGGAGCTGTTTTTT.